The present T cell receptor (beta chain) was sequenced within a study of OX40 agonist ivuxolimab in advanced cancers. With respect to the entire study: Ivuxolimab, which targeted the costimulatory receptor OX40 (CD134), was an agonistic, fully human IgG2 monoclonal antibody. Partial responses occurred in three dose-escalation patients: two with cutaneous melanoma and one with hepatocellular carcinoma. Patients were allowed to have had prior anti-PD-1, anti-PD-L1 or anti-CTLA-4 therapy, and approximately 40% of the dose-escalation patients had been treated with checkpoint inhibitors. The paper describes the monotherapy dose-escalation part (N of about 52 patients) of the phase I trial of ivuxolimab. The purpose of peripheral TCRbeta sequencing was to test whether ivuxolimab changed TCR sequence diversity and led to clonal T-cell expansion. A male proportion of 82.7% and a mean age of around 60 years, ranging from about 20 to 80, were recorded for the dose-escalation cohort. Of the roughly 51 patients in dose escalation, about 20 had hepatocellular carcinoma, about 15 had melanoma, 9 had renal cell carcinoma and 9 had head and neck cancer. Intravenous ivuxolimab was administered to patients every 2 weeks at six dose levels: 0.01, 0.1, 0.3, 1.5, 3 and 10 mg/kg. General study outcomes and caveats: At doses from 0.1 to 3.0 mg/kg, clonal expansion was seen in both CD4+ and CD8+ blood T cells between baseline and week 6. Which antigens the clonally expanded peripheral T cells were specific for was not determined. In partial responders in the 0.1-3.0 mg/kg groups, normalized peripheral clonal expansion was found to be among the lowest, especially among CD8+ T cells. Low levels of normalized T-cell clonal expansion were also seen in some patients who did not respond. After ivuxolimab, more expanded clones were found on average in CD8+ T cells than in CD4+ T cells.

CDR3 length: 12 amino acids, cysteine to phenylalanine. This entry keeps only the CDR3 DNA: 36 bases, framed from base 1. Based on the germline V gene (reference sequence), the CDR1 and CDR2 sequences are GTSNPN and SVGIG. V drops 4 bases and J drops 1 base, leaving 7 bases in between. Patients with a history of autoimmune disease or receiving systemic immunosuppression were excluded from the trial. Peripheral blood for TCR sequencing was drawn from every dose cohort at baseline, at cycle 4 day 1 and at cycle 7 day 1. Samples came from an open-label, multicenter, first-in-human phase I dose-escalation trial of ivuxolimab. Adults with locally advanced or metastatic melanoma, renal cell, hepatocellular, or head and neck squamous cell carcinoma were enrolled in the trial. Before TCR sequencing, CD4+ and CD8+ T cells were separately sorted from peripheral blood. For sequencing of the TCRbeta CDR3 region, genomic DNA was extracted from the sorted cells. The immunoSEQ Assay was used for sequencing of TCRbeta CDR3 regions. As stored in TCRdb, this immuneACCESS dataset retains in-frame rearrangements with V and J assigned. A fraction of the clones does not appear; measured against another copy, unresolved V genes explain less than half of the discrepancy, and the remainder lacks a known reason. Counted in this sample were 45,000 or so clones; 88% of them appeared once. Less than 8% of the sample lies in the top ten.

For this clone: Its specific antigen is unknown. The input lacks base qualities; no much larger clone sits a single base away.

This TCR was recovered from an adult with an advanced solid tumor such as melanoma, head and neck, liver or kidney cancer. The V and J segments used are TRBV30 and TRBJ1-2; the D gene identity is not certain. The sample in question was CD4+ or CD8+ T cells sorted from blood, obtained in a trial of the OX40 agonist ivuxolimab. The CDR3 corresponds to CAWKPGNYGYTF. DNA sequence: TGTGCCTGGAAGCCGGGTAACTATGGCTACACCTTC.